The source of this T cell receptor beta chain is a study of spatial heterogeneity in lung cancer. This clonotype was counted ten times or more. TCRdb used MiXCR to reprocess the 5' RACE reads, holding one entry per CDR3 protein. The repertoire holds about 11,000 distinct CDR3 sequences, with about 8.6% as singletons. Time point described: sample taken at primary tumor resection. Tumor, nontumor lung or frozen PBMC supplied whole RNA that was sequenced unsorted. V was pared by 5 bases and J by 9 bases, with 12 bases of the junction left unmatched. The CDR3 sequence is 15 residues long. From germline, CDR1 is LNHDA and CDR2 SQIVND (reference sequence).

This TCR was sampled from a male donor with early-stage non-small cell lung cancer. The chain carries TRBV19 and TRBJ2-1; 8 bases agree with TRBD2. Sequences were derived from PBMCs, sampled at surgery. In DNA form, the CDR3 reads TGTGCCAGTAGTCCGCTAAGCGGGGGATCGGGTGAGCAGTTCTTC. It codes for CASSPLSGGSGEQFF.